The sample holds a few counts of the clone carrying this TCR beta chain. TCRdb redid the calling of the PCR reads with MiXCR, one entry per CDR3 protein. The sample holds approximately 19,000 distinct CDR3 sequences, around 46% seen once. This CDR3 is built from 15 residues. The germline CDR1 and CDR2 sequences are MNHEY and SMNVEV (reference sequence). V lost 7 bases and J lost 2; bases outside the gene matches: 7. Samples came from patients with localized non-small cell lung adenocarcinoma. This entry belongs to a study of CD4 and CD8 cells across lung adenocarcinoma regions. The J gene is TRBJ2-3, the V gene TRBV27; 9 bases are shared with TRBD2. Source material: CD8+ T cells from the margin of a lung tumor. The receptor was derived from a male donor with lung adenocarcinoma. The CD4 and CD8 labels of this study may be unreliable. DNA for the CDR3: TGTGCCAGCACATTGCTAGCGGGGACCACAGATACGCAGTATTTT. As protein: CASTLLAGTTDTQYF.